This TCR beta chain originates from a study of cytomegalovirus exposure and HLA in healthy donors. Study details: Earlier, 95 million to 130 million unique TCR beta sequences were recovered from approximately 180 million T cells by an analysis. Findings of the study overall: Later analysis indicated greater clonal expansion among HLA-associated TCR beta chains than among equally common other chains.

The PCR made use of 60 Vbeta and 13 Jbeta primers. Generated by immunoSEQ multiplex PCR, the TCRdb table keeps only in-frame clones and is missing some. The sample contains roughly 130,000 clones, about four fifths of which appear only once. Note on this clone: As yet, its antigen is unknown.

Germline V CDR1 and CDR2: MNHEY, SMNVEV (reference sequence). The CDR3 length is 14 residues. V gave up 3 bases and J gave up 0 bases, with 7 bases separating them. This clonotype was sampled from a human donor in good health. The sample taken for sequencing was PBMCs. The J gene is TRBJ2-3, the V gene TRBV27, with D unclear. The CDR3 bases are TGTGCCAGCAGTTTTAAATCTAGCACAGATACGCAGTATTTT. Translating gives CASSFKSSTDTQYF.